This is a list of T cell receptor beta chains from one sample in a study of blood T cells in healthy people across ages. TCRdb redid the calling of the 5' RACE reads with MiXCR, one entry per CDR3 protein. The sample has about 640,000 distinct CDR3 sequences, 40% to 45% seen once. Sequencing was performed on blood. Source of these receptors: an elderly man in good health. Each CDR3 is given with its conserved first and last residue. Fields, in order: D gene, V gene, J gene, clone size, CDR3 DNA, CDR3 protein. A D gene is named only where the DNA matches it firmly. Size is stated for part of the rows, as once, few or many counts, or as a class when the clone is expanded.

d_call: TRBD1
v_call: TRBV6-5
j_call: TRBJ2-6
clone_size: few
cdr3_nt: TGTGCCAGCAACGAGGACAGGGAATCTGGGGCCAACGTCCTGACTTTC
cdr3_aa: CASNEDRESGANVLTF

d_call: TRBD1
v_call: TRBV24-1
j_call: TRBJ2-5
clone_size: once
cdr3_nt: TGTGCCACCAGTGATTTGGGCGACAGGGTCAATGAGCAGTACTTC
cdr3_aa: CATSDLGDRVNEQYF

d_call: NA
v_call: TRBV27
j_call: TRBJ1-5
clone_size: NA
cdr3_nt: TGTGCCAGCAGTCCGACAGCTTATAGCAATCAGCCCCAGCATTTT
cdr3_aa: CASSPTAYSNQPQHF

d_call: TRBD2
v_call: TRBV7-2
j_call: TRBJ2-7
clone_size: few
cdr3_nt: TGTGCCAGCAGTCTAACGCGGGGGGCGTCCGAGCAGTACTTC
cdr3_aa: CASSLTRGASEQYF

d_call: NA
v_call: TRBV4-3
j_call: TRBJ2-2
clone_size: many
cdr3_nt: TGCGCCAGCAGCCAAGTGGGACACAACACCGGGGAGCTGTTTTTT
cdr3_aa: CASSQVGHNTGELFF

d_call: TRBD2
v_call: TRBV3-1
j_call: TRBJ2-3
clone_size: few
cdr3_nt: TGTGCCAGCAGCCAATATGCTAGCGGGCCGGTAGATACGCAGTATTTT
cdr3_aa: CASSQYASGPVDTQYF

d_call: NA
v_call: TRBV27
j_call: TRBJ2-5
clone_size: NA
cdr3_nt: TGTGCCAGCAGGCCCGAAGGAGGGGGCTCCTACAATGAGCAGTACTTC
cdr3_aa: CASRPEGGGSYNEQYF

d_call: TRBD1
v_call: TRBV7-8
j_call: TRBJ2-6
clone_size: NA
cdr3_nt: TGTGCCAGCAGCTTGGGACAGGCTTCTGGGGCCAACGTCCTGACTTTC
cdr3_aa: CASSLGQASGANVLTF

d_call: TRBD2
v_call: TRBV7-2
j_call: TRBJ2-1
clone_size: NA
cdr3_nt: TGTGCCAGCAACTTAGTCCGGGTGGCGGGGGGGAATTACAATGAGCAGTTCTTC
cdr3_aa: CASNLVRVAGGNYNEQFF

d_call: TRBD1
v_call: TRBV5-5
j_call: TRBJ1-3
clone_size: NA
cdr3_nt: TGTGCCAGCAGCTCGGACAGGGGCCGTCCCTATGACACCATATATTTT
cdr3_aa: CASSSDRGRPYDTIYF

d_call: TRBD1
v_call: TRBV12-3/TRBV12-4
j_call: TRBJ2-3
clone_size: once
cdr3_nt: TGTGCCAGCAGTTTTGGGGGGACAGGAGATACGCAGTATTTT
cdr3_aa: CASSFGGTGDTQYF

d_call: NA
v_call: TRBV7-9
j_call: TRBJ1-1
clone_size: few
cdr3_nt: TGTGCCAGCAGCTTAGCGGCACAGAACACTGAAGCTTTCTTT
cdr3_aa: CASSLAAQNTEAFF

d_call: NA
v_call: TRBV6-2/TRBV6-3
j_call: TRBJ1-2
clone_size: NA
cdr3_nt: TGTGCCAGCAGTTACTCGAGGGGAAGCTATGGCTACACCTTC
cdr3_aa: CASSYSRGSYGYTF

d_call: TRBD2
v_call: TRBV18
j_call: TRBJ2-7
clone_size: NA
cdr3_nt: TGTGCCAGCCGAACCCAGCGGGATAAATACGAGCAGTACTTC
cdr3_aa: CASRTQRDKYEQYF

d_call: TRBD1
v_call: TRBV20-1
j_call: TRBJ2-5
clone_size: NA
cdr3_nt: TGCAGTGCTAGAGACCCTTTAAAGACAGGGGAGCAAGAGACCCAGTACTTC
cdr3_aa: CSARDPLKTGEQETQYF

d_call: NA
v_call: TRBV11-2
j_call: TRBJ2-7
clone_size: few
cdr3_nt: TGTGCCAGCAGCTTCGACAGGGACTCCTACAATGAGCAGTACTTC
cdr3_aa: CASSFDRDSYNEQYF

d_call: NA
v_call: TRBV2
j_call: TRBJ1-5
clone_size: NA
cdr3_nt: TGTGCCAGCAGTGTGTGGGGAGGCGGGCAGCCCCAGCATTTT
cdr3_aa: CASSVWGGGQPQHF

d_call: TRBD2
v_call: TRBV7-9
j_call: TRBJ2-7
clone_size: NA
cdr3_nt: TGTGCCAGCAGAATGACTAGCTACTACAATGAGCAGTACTTC
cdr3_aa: CASRMTSYYNEQYF

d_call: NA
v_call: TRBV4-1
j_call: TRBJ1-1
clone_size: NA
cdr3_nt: TGCGCCAGCAGCCAAGATGATCAGGTTTATCCTGAAGCTTTCTTT
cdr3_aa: CASSQDDQVYPEAFF

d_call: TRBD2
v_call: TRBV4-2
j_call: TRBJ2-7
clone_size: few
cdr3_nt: TGTGCCAGCAGCCAAGGTTTAAGCGGGAGGGCAAGGGAGCAGTACTTC
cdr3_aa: CASSQGLSGRAREQYF

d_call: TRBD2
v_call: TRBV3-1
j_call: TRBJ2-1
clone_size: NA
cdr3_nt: TGTGCCAGCAGCCACCGGGAGGGTAATGAGCAGTTCTTC
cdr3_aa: CASSHREGNEQFF

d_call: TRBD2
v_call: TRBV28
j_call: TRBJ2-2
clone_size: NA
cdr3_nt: TGTGCCAGCAGCGTAGCGGGAGGGAGAACCGGGGAGCTGTTTTTT
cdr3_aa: CASSVAGGRTGELFF